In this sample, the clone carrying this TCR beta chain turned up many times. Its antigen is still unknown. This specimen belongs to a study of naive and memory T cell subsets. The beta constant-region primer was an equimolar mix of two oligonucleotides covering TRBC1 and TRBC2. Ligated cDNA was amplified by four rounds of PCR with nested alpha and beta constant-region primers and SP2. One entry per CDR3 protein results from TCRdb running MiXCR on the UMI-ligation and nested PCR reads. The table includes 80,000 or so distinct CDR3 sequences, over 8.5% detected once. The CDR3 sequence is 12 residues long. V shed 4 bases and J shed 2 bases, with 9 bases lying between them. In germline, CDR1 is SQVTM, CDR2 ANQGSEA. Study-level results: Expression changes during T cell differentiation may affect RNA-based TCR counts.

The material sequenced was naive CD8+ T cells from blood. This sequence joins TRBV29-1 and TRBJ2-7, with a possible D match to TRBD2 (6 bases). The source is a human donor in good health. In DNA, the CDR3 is TGCAGCGTTGCAGGGAGGACCTACGAGCAGTACTTC. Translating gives CSVAGRTYEQYF.